The 28 T cell receptor beta chains below all came from one sample that was sequenced in a study of blood T cell repertoires in COVID-19. The method was immunoSEQ multiplex PCR; TCRdb's version includes in-frame clones alone and lacks a portion of them. The data contain 250,000 to 300,000 clones, roughly 87% of them singletons. The material sequenced was peripheral blood. The origin of the receptors is a woman between 45 and 60 years old who had recovered from COVID-19.

The J gene is TRBJ2-1, the V gene TRBV27; D may be TRBD2 (7 bases). The CDR3 length is 16 residues. The germline V gene encodes CDR1 MNHEY and CDR2 SMNVEV (reference sequence). Between the trimmed V and J ends, which lost 2 bases and 6 bases, there was a span of 17 bases. The CDR3 DNA follows: TGTGCCAGCAGTTTAGTAGGGGGGGTACTATCCAATGAGCAGTTCTTC. Residues: CASSLVGGVLSNEQFF.

The V and J genes are TRBV11-3 and TRBJ2-7; 9 nucleotides align to TRBD1. In germline, CDR1 is SGHNT, CDR2 YENEEA. V dropped 3 bases and J dropped 2; count of bases not matched to a gene: 2. The CDR3 contains 14 residues. CDR3 DNA sequence: TGTGCCAGCAGCTTGGGGACAGGGCCCTACGAGCAGTACTTC. It codes for CASSLGTGPYEQYF.

The rearrangement links TRBV28 to TRBJ1-4; TRBD1 might be the D (6 bases). Per the germline V gene, CDR1 is MDHEN and CDR2 is SYDVKM. Deletions cut 0 bases from V and 7 bases from J, with 12 bases between. CDR3 length: 15 residues. The CDR3 loop reads CASSLWARGAEKLFF. CDR3 DNA sequence: TGTGCCAGCAGTTTATGGGCCAGGGGAGCTGAAAAACTGTTTTTT. The full variable domain, rest sourced from reference TRBV28 and TRBJ1-4, is DVKVTQSSRYLVKRTGEKVFLECVQDMDHENMFWYRQDPGLGLRLIYFSYDVKMKEKGDIPEGYSVSREKKERFSLILESASTNQTSMYLCASSLWARGAEKLFFGSGTQLSVL.

The chain recombines TRBV9 with TRBJ2-3; tentative D call: TRBD2 (5 bases). The CDR3 length is 14 residues. Per the germline V gene, CDR1 is SGDLS and CDR2 is YYNGEE. Between the trimmed V and J ends, which lost 3 bases and 2 bases, there was a span of 10 bases. As DNA, the CDR3 is TGTGCCAGCAGCGGGACTCCGCCCACAGATACGCAGTATTTT. Translation gives CASSGTPPTDTQYF. The full variable domain, rest sourced from reference TRBV9 and TRBJ2-3, is DSGVTQTPKHLITATGQRVTLRCSPRSGDLSVYWYQQSLDQGLQFLIQYYNGEERAKGNILERFSAQQFPDLHSELNLSSLELGDSALYFCASSGTPPTDTQYFGPGTRLTVL.

The chain combines TRBV30 with TRBJ1-1; D remains ambiguous. Germline V gene data show CDR1 as GTSNPN and CDR2 as SVGIG (reference sequence). Trimming stripped 0 bases from V and 3 bases from J, with 11 bases between. The CDR3 contains 14 residues. The CDR3: CAWSVLIGYTEAFF. CDR3 sequence (DNA): TGTGCCTGGAGTGTGCTCATCGGGTACACTGAAGCTTTCTTT. Complete variable domain (other parts from reference TRBV30 and TRBJ1-1): SQTIHQWPATLVQPVGSPLSLECTVEGTSNPNLYWYRQAAGRGLQLLFYSVGIGQISSEVPQNLSASRPQDRQFILSSKKLLLSDSGFYLCAWSVLIGYTEAFFGQGTRLTVV.

This clone showed up just once. The chain has TRBV7-9 and TRBJ1-4; maybe TRBD1 (5 bases). CDR1 and CDR2 from the germline V gene are SEHNR and FQNEAQ (reference sequence). CDR3 length: 13 amino acids. The ends were cut back, 2 bases at V and 7 bases at J, with 8 bases in the middle. The CDR3 region has the DNA TGTGCCAGCAGCTTACCGGGGGGTGAAAAACTGTTTTTT. The encoded protein is CASSLPGGEKLFF. Drawing the rest from reference TRBV7-9 and TRBJ1-4, the complete variable domain is DTGVSQNPRHKITKRGQNVTFRCDPISEHNRLYWYRQTLGQGPEFLTYFQNEAQLEKSRLLSDRFSAERPKGSFSTLEIQRTEQGDSAMYLCASSLPGGEKLFFGSGTQLSVL.

V and J are TRBV18 and TRBJ1-2, with TRBD1 matching over 9 bases. The CDR3 contains 14 residues. Unmatched junction bases numbered 4, after V lost 3 bases and J lost 5 bases. The germline V gene encodes CDR1 KGHSH and CDR2 LQKENI. DNA of the CDR3: TGTGCCAGCTCACCGGGACAGGGTCCTTATGGCTACACCTTC. It encodes CASSPGQGPYGYTF.

The chain combines TRBV20-1 with TRBJ1-2; D is unresolved. The CDR3 extends over 14 amino acids. Germline V gene lookup returns CDR1 DFQATT and CDR2 SNEGSKA (reference sequence). The germline V and J ends were trimmed by 3 bases and 2 bases, with 13 bases remaining between them. Here the CDR3 reads CSASYIPVNYGYTF. The CDR3, as DNA: TGCAGTGCTAGTTATATCCCGGTAAACTATGGCTACACCTTC.

The chain is built from TRBV5-1 and TRBJ2-1; TRBD2 matches 15 bases. Germline V gene data show CDR1 as SGHRS and CDR2 as YFSETQ. There are 22 residues in the CDR3. The V and J ends lost 2 bases and 2 bases, in that order; junction bases with no gene match: 17. The CDR3 nucleotides are TGCGCCAGCAGCTTTGCCATACCTGGACTAGCGGGAGGGGTAGGAACCTACAATGAGCAGTTCTTC. It translates to CASSFAIPGLAGGVGTYNEQFF.

The chain is built from TRBV28 and TRBJ2-3; TRBD2 agrees at 12 bases. The CDR3 has 17 residues. The junction had 4 bases not matched to a gene; V was cut back by 3 bases and J by 0 bases. CDR1 is MDHEN, CDR2 SYDVKM, per germline. The CDR3 DNA is TGTGCCAGCAGTTTGGGACTAGCGGGTACTAGCACAGATACGCAGTATTTT. Protein sequence: CASSLGLAGTSTDTQYF. The whole variable domain, filled in from reference TRBV28 and TRBJ2-3, reads DVKVTQSSRYLVKRTGEKVFLECVQDMDHENMFWYRQDPGLGLRLIYFSYDVKMKEKGDIPEGYSVSREKKERFSLILESASTNQTSMYLCASSLGLAGTSTDTQYFGPGTRLTVL.

This clone was seen once. This rearrangement joins TRBV4-3 to TRBJ2-3, with 9 positions matching TRBD2. The CDR3 runs to 20 residues. The germline V gene encodes CDR1 LGHNA and CDR2 YSLEER. J was trimmed by 0 bases and V by 2 bases; bases with no gene match: 15. CDR3 loop: CASSQKVGLARRASTDTQYF. CDR3 DNA sequence: TGCGCCAGCAGCCAAAAAGTAGGACTAGCGAGACGGGCGAGCACAGATACGCAGTATTTT.

V is TRBV18 and J is TRBJ1-1, with D maybe TRBD1 (5 bases). Germline V lookup: CDR1 KGHSH, CDR2 LQKENI. The ends were cut back, 6 bases at V and 5 bases at J, with 16 bases in the middle. The CDR3 is 14 amino acids. This CDR3 reads CASSPSPGGTEAFF. In DNA, the CDR3 is TGTGCCAGCTCCCCGTCCCCGGGGGGGACTGAAGCTTTCTTT. Combining the CDR3 with reference TRBV18 and TRBJ1-1 gives the whole variable domain NAGVMQNPRHLVRRRGQEARLRCSPMKGHSHVYWYRQLPEEGLKFMVYLQKENIIDESGMPKERFSAEFPKEGPSILRIQQVVRGDSAAYFCASSPSPGGTEAFFGQGTRLTVV.

The rearrangement joins TRBV29-1 to TRBJ1-2, with D maybe TRBD1 (5 bases). CDR3 length: 11 amino acids. CDR1 and CDR2 (germline): SQVTM, ANQGSEA. The V and J ends lost 4 bases and 6 bases respectively, with 9 bases between them. CDR3 nucleotide sequence: TGCAGCGTTGGGTTCAGGGATGGCTACACCTTC. This codes for CSVGFRDGYTF.

V usage is TRBV19 and J usage is TRBJ2-1; D is undetermined. Between the trimmed V and J ends, which lost 7 bases and 0 bases, there was a span of 7 bases. CDR3 length: 13 amino acids. Germline CDR1 LNHDA, CDR2 SQIVND (reference sequence). Written as DNA, the CDR3 is TGTGCCAGTATCGGGTTCTCCTACAATGAGCAGTTCTTC. Protein sequence: CASIGFSYNEQFF.

The rearrangement links TRBV19 to TRBJ1-4; D remains unclear. V lost 7 bases and J lost 2, with 23 bases in between. The V gene's germline CDR1 is LNHDA and CDR2 SQIVND (reference sequence). This CDR3 contains 18 residues. The CDR3: CASTLSPISTLTNEKLFF. In nucleotides, the CDR3 is TGTGCCAGTACCCTGAGCCCTATATCCACGCTCACTAATGAAAAACTGTTTTTT.

V usage is TRBV6-1 and J usage is TRBJ2-1, with D hard to call. CDR1 and CDR2 from the germline V gene are MNHNS and SASEGT. V lost 2 bases and J lost 9, with 14 bases in between. CDR3 length: 14 amino acids. The CDR3 reads CASSESSRAGEQFF. The CDR3 nucleotides are TGTGCCAGCAGTGAATCTTCGCGCGCTGGTGAGCAGTTCTTC.

The chain recombines TRBV4-1 with TRBJ2-7; 9 nucleotides match TRBD2. V dropped 2 bases and J dropped 0; count of bases not matched to a gene: 8. Germline CDR1 is MGHRA and CDR2 is YSYEKL. The CDR3 has 17 amino acids. CDR3 loop: CASSQFAGGRSSYEQYF. CDR3 nucleotide sequence: TGCGCCAGCAGCCAATTCGCGGGGGGGCGAAGCTCCTACGAGCAGTACTTC.

J is TRBJ2-7 and V is TRBV27; maybe TRBD2 (5 bases). The CDR3 has 12 residues. Trimming took 8 bases from V and 0 from J, leaving 8 bases between them. The V gene's germline CDR1 is MNHEY and CDR2 SMNVEV (reference sequence). CDR3 nucleotides: TGTGCCAGCGACCGGGACTCCTACGAGCAGTACTTC. This gives the protein CASDRDSYEQYF.

This chain connects TRBV6-6 to TRBJ2-5; a possible D gene is TRBD2 (6 bases). Germline CDR1 is MNHNY and CDR2 is SVGAGI (reference sequence). V was pared by 6 bases and J by 4 bases, with 15 bases between. The CDR3 is 14 amino acids. The CDR3 reads CASRPGLRRETQYF. CDR3 bases: TGTGCCAGCAGACCGGGACTGAGGAGAGAGACCCAGTACTTC.

This sequence joins TRBV5-1 and TRBJ1-1; D unclear. This CDR3 has 14 residues. Per germline, CDR1 SGHRS and CDR2 YFSETQ. V was pared by 4 bases and J by 0 bases, with 10 bases between. DNA for the CDR3: TGCGCCAGCAGCCCCGATCCGGTGAACACTGAAGCTTTCTTT. It yields the protein CASSPDPVNTEAFF. Looking up the rest from reference TRBV5-1 and TRBJ1-1 gives the full variable domain: KAGVTQTPRYLIKTRGQQVTLSCSPISGHRSVSWYQQTPGQGLQFLFEYFSETQRNKGNFPGRFSGRQFSNSRSEMNVSTLELGDSALYLCASSPDPVNTEAFFGQGTRLTVV.

V and J are TRBV5-3 and TRBJ2-7; 7 nucleotides match TRBD1. TRBV5-3 belongs to the ORF category, with a function that is uncertain. The CDR3 spans 14 residues. After removal of 8 bases from V and 0 bases from J, the junction contained 8 bases not matched to a gene. This CDR3 reads CASVFQGDSYEQYF. The CDR3 DNA reads as TGTGCCAGCGTCTTTCAGGGGGACTCCTACGAGCAGTACTTC.

The chain joins TRBV12-3 or TRBV12-4 to TRBJ1-6; D may be TRBD1 (5 bases). The CDR3 runs 13 residues. The V and J ends lost 3 bases and 10 bases respectively, with 10 bases between them. The CDR3 DNA reads TGTGCCAGCAGTTTGCAGGGAGGCTCACCCCTCCACTTT. Protein: CASSLQGGSPLHF.

The chain joins TRBV12-3 or TRBV12-4 to TRBJ2-7; D is perhaps TRBD1 (5 bases). The CDR3 is 13 amino acids. V lost 8 bases and J lost 2, with 13 bases in between. The CDR3 DNA follows: TGTGCCAGCGCCAACACAGGCGCCTACGAGCAGTACTTC. It yields the protein CASANTGAYEQYF.

The chain joins TRBV2 to TRBJ2-7; possibly TRBD1 for D (7 bases). The CDR3 runs to 12 residues. Between the trimmed V and J ends, which lost 6 bases and 5 bases, there was a span of 11 bases. Germline V lookup: CDR1 SNHLY, CDR2 FYNNEI. The CDR3 bases are TGTGCCAGCAGGCGGGACAGAAACGAGCAGTACTTC. Translated, it gives CASRRDRNEQYF.

The chain carries TRBV6-5 and TRBJ1-1, with 7 bases lining up with TRBD1. The CDR3 loop spans 15 amino acids. Unmatched junction bases numbered 14, after V lost 8 bases and J lost 5 bases. CDR1 is MNHEY, CDR2 SVGAGI, per germline. CDR3 sequence (DNA): TGTGCCAGCTCGACCCGGGCCAGGGGGAAGACTGAAGCTTTCTTT. Its translation: CASSTRARGKTEAFF.

The J gene is TRBJ1-5, the V gene TRBV5-6, with 8 positions matching TRBD1. V was pared by 1 base and J by 6 bases, with 6 bases of the junction left unmatched. The germline CDR1 and CDR2 sequences are SGHDT and YYEEEE. This CDR3 is 15 amino acids long. CDR3 loop: CASSLLAGGTQPQHF. CDR3 DNA sequence: TGTGCCAGCAGCTTGCTGGCAGGGGGCACTCAGCCCCAGCATTTT.

This clone was seen only once. This chain connects TRBV7-9 to TRBJ2-1, with 7 bases aligning to TRBD2. The CDR3 sequence is 15 residues long. Germline V lookup: CDR1 SEHNR, CDR2 FQNEAQ (reference sequence). The V and J ends lost 4 bases and 4 bases, in that order; junction bases with no gene match: 7. The CDR3 protein is CASSSAGERYNEQFF. The DNA for the CDR3 is TGTGCCAGCAGCTCGGCGGGAGAAAGGTACAATGAGCAGTTCTTC.

The chain uses TRBV7-9 and TRBJ1-2; the D is unclear. Trimming removed 1 base from V and 9 bases from J, with 6 bases in between. CDR3 length: 11 amino acids. Germline CDR1 is SEHNR and CDR2 is FQNEAQ (reference sequence). DNA for the CDR3: TGTGCCAGCAGCTTAGGAGGGAGCTACACCTTC. Protein sequence: CASSLGGSYTF.